This T cell receptor beta chain is drawn from a study of blood T cell repertoires in COVID-19. Background on the study: PBMCs, B-cell-depleted T cells, or T cells provided the cDNA or gDNA that made up the material.

Original methodology: From reference gene primer amplification, estimates of nucleated cell counts were derived. Data came from immunoSEQ multiplex PCR; TCRdb stores just in-frame clones and leaves some out. Clone size and the V and J calls come from that table; the DNA yielded D and trimming. The data contain 100,000 or so clones, 75% to 90% of them singletons. The sequence came from a human donor in a cohort sampled during active COVID-19. The sample was peripheral blood.

CDR3 in amino acids: CASSLAGTGVNYGYTF. The CDR3 nucleotides are TGCGCCAGCAGCTTGGCGGGGACAGGAGTTAACTATGGCTACACCTTC. This chain connects TRBV5-1 to TRBJ1-2; 8 bases line up with TRBD1. Trimming at V came to 0 bases and at J to 1 base, leaving 5 bases not matched to a gene. The CDR3 loop spans 16 amino acids. Germline CDR1 SGHRS, CDR2 YFSETQ.